This record concerns one T cell receptor (beta chain) sequence. Its target is not known. The CDR3 runs to 10 residues. The germline V gene has CDR1 MGHDK and CDR2 SYGVNS. Deletions cut 6 bases from V and 4 bases from J, with 4 bases between. Repertoires were generated with immunoSEQ multiplex PCR, while TCRdb's copy carries only in-frame clones and drops some. In the table there are about 25,000 clones, 70% of which are singletons. Time point given: week 11, during vaccination. The content of each vaccine dose was 300 ug of mutant IDH1 20-mer peptide, and topical imiquimod accompanied it. Tumors from donors were new WHO grade 3 or 4 IDH1-mutant astrocytomas with ATRX loss. The source of the sample is a study of a mutant IDH1 vaccine in newly diagnosed glioma. Across the whole study: Patients got their first vaccination 4-6 weeks after radiotherapy alone, or with temozolomide cycles. Receipt of radiotherapy, temozolomide, or both preceded the study, and most received both.

V and J are TRBV25-1 and TRBJ2-7; no clear D gene. This TCR came from a man aged 18 to 35 with glioma. Some clones in this sample may be carry-over from other donors' samples. The sample consisted of peripheral blood mononuclear cells (PBMCs), taken from a glioma patient whose treatment included an IDH1 peptide vaccine. The CDR3 loop reads CASSLYEQYF. As DNA, the CDR3 is TGTGCCAGCAGCTTGTACGAGCAGTACTTC.